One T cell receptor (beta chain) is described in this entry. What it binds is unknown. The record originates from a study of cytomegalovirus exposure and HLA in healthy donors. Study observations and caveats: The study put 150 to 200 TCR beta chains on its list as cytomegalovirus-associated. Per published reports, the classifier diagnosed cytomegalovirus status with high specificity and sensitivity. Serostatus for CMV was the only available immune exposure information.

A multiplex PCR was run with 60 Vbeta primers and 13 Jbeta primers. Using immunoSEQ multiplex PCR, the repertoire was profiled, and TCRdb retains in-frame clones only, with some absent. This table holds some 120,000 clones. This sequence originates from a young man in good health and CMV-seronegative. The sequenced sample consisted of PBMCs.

The CDR3 bases are TGCGCCAGCAGTCCCTCGGGACAGGGACTTCATCAGCCCCAGCATTTT. As protein: CASSPSGQGLHQPQHF. The chain has TRBV23-1 and TRBJ1-5, with 9 positions matching TRBD1. TRBV23-1 counts as an open reading frame of uncertain function. The CDR3 length is 16 residues. V dropped 4 bases and J dropped 5; count of bases not matched to a gene: 9.